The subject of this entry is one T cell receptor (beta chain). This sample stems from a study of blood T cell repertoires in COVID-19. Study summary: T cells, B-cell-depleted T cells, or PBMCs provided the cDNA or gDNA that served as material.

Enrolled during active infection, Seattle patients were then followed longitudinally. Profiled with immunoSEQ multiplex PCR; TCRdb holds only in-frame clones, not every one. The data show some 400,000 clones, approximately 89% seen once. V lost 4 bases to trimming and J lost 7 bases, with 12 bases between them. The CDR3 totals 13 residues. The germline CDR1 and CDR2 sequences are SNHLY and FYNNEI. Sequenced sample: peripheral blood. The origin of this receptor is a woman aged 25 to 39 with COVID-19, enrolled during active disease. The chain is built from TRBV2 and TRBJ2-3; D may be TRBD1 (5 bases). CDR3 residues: CASSGSGRYTQYF. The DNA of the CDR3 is TGTGCCAGCAGTGGATCAGGGCGTTATACGCAGTATTTT.